Listed here are 4 T cell receptor beta chains from one sample, sequenced in a study of graft-versus-host responses after intestinal transplantation. The data were produced by immunoSEQ multiplex PCR, yet TCRdb's version contains in-frame clones alone and is incomplete. The sample includes more than 50,000 clones, around 90% seen only once; the top ten take approximately 5.5%. Sample: PBMCs, taken more than 650 days after intestinal transplant. The receptors stem from a human patient who received an intestinal transplant, so some T cells may come from the graft donor.

This chain links TRBV19 with TRBJ1-1; TRBD1 is a possible D gene (6 bases). Trimming stripped 1 base from V and 4 bases from J, with 13 bases between. This CDR3 is built from 15 residues. The germline V gene has CDR1 LNHDA and CDR2 SQIVND (reference sequence). Written as DNA, the CDR3 is TGTGCCAGTAGTATAGGGGGGGCGGGTAGCACTGAAGCTTTCTTT. Its protein is CASSIGGAGSTEAFF. Complete variable domain (other parts from reference TRBV19 and TRBJ1-1): DGGITQSPKYLFRKEGQNVTLSCEQNLNHDAMYWYRQDPGQGLRLIYYSQIVNDFQKGDIAEGYSVSREKKESFPLTVTSAQKNPTAFYLCASSIGGAGSTEAFFGQGTRLTVV.

V gene TRBV5-1 combines with J gene TRBJ2-5; 9 bases line up with TRBD1. The CDR3 is 16 amino acids. The V and J ends lost 4 bases and 1 base, in that order; junction bases with no gene match: 8. Germline V gene sequence: CDR1 SGHRS, CDR2 YFSETQ. The CDR3 loop is CASSGDRVGIQETQYF. CDR3 coding DNA: TGCGCCAGCAGCGGGGACAGGGTGGGGATCCAAGAGACCCAGTACTTC.

This chain links TRBV6-1 with TRBJ2-1; D call uncertain. The germline V gene encodes CDR1 MNHNS and CDR2 SASEGT. The CDR3 loop spans 12 amino acids. Trimming removed 3 bases at V and 8 bases at J, with 8 bases between. The CDR3 is CASSETGYEQFF. CDR3 bases: TGTGCCAGCAGTGAGACTGGTTATGAGCAGTTCTTC.

The chain combines TRBV5-6 with TRBJ2-4; 10 bases match TRBD2. The CDR3 contains 16 residues. Trimming removed 4 bases from V and 2 bases from J; junction bases left unmatched: 6. The germline CDR1 and CDR2 sequences are SGHDT and YYEEEE. CDR3 bases: TGTGCCAGCAGCAAACTAGCGGGGCCTTCCAAAAACATTCAGTACTTC. Translated: CASSKLAGPSKNIQYF. Looking up the rest from reference TRBV5-6 and TRBJ2-4 gives the full variable domain: DAGVTQSPTHLIKTRGQQVTLRCSPKSGHDTVSWYQQALGQGPQFIFQYYEEEERQRGNFPDRFSGHQFPNYSSELNVNALLLGDSALYLCASSKLAGPSKNIQYFGAGTRLSVL.